The 28 T cell receptor beta chains below come from one sample, sequenced in a study of blood T cells in healthy people across ages. Next came a second PCR, run for about 7 to 12 cycles, which used a sample-barcoded 5' primer along with a J-beta primer mix. TCRdb re-called the 5' RACE reads with MiXCR, one entry per CDR3 protein. Of more than 650,000 distinct CDR3 sequences listed, 22% are singletons. Input material: blood. These receptors all come from a man aged 70 or older in good health.

The V gene is TRBV10-3, the J gene TRBJ2-5; D could derive from TRBD1 or TRBD2 (5 bases each). The tail of the sequence fits TRBJ2-1 better, so the J call may be wrong. The germline V gene encodes CDR1 ENHRY and CDR2 SYGVKD. There are 15 residues in the CDR3. The CDR3 spells CAISESGVDYNEQFF. DNA of the CDR3: TGTGCCATCAGTGAGTCGGGGGTCGACTACAATGAGCAGTTCTTC.

The genes are TRBV10-3 and TRBJ2-5; 10 nucleotides align to TRBD2. V lost 4 bases, J lost 5 bases, and 7 bases stayed unmatched. The CDR3 has 15 amino acids. Germline V lookup: CDR1 ENHRY, CDR2 SYGVKD. CDR3 sequence reads: CAISASGGLRETQYF. CDR3 DNA: TGTGCCATCAGTGCTAGCGGGGGCCTTCGGGAGACCCAGTACTTC.

The CDR3: CSVEGASGANVLTF. The CDR3 DNA sequence: TGCAGCGTTGAAGGGGCCTCTGGGGCCAACGTCCTGACTTTC. V gene TRBV29-1 combines with J gene TRBJ2-6; the D is unclear. CDR1 is SQVTM and CDR2 is ANQGSEA in the germline V gene. Trimming took 1 base from V and 0 from J, leaving 4 bases between them. The CDR3 contains 14 residues.

This clonotype has at least ten counts. This chain connects TRBV3-1 to TRBJ2-3; 8 bases are a match to TRBD2. Unmatched junction bases numbered 5, after V lost 4 bases and J lost 2 bases. The CDR3 spans 15 residues. Germline V gene data show CDR1 as LGHDT and CDR2 as YNNKEL (reference sequence). The CDR3 loop reads CASSPLAGNTDTQYF. Written as DNA, the CDR3 is TGTGCCAGCAGCCCCTTAGCGGGAAACACAGATACGCAGTATTTT.

This clonotype was seen just once. The rearrangement uses TRBV7-2 and TRBJ1-1; 7 nucleotides agree with TRBD1. Germline V gene lookup returns CDR1 SGHTA and CDR2 FQGNSA. This CDR3 region has 15 residues. J lost 0 bases, V lost 1 base, and 2 bases had no gene match. CDR3 sequence reads: CASSLEGALNTEAFF. In nucleotides, the CDR3 is TGTGCCAGCAGCTTAGAGGGGGCCTTGAACACTGAAGCTTTCTTT.

This clonotype was detected ten times or more. The chain recombines TRBV5-1 with TRBJ2-3; 7 positions match TRBD2. The CDR3 spans 15 residues. Losses at the gene ends were 3 bases for V and 6 bases for J; bases not matched to a gene: 10. Germline-derived CDR1 and CDR2 are SGHRS and YFSETQ. The CDR3 bases are TGCGCCAGCAGCTCGGGGGACTACTCGGCGGATACGCAGTATTTT. Translating gives CASSSGDYSADTQYF.

This clonotype has more than one count but fewer than ten. V is TRBV5-1 and J is TRBJ2-3; 9 positions agree with TRBD2. The CDR3 is 15 residues long. Germline CDR1 is SGHRS and CDR2 is YFSETQ. The V segment lost 2 bases and the J segment 5 bases; nucleotides outside the gene matches: 6. The CDR3 loop is CASSFALAGRDTQYF. In nucleotides, the CDR3 is TGCGCCAGCAGCTTTGCCCTAGCGGGGCGAGATACGCAGTATTTT. Based on the CDR3 plus reference TRBV5-1 and TRBJ2-3, the full variable domain is KAGVTQTPRYLIKTRGQQVTLSCSPISGHRSVSWYQQTPGQGLQFLFEYFSETQRNKGNFPGRFSGRQFSNSRSEMNVSTLELGDSALYLCASSFALAGRDTQYFGPGTRLTVL.

V usage is TRBV20-1 and J usage is TRBJ1-1; possible D gene TRBD1, 5 bases. CDR1 is DFQATT and CDR2 is SNEGSKA in the germline V gene (reference sequence). This CDR3 has 13 amino acids. The V and J ends lost 1 base and 6 bases respectively, with 12 bases between them. CDR3 amino acids: CSARAMPTAEAFF. The CDR3 coding sequence is TGCAGTGCTAGAGCGATGCCGACAGCTGAAGCTTTCTTT.

This clonotype has more than one count but fewer than ten. The chain uses TRBV7-9 and TRBJ1-1; D gene ambiguous. The CDR3 consists of 14 residues. Germline lookup yields CDR1 SEHNR and CDR2 FQNEAQ (reference sequence). Trimming pared 3 bases from V and 1 base from J, leaving 9 bases between. This CDR3 is CASSFFGGNTEAFF. CDR3 in DNA: TGTGCCAGCAGCTTTTTTGGCGGGAACACTGAAGCTTTCTTT. The variable domain in full, completed from reference TRBV7-9 and TRBJ1-1, reads DTGVSQNPRHKITKRGQNVTFRCDPISEHNRLYWYRQTLGQGPEFLTYFQNEAQLEKSRLLSDRFSAERPKGSFSTLEIQRTEQGDSAMYLCASSFFGGNTEAFFGQGTRLTVV.

This clonotype was observed many times. The V gene is TRBV12-3 or TRBV12-4, the J gene TRBJ2-1, with 10 bases identical to TRBD2. The V segment lost 3 bases and the J segment 8 bases; nucleotides outside the gene matches: 7. This CDR3 spans 15 amino acids. The CDR3 coding sequence is TGTGCCAGCAGTTTTATCCTAGCGGGAGTGGATGAGCAGTTCTTC. This encodes CASSFILAGVDEQFF.

Concerning this clonotype itself: One end of the junction fails to match germline, which may point to a read error. This rearrangement joins TRBV7-8 to TRBJ2-4; D is ambiguous. CDR3 length: 13 residues. The germline V gene has CDR1 SGHVS and CDR2 FQNEAQ. This chain's CDR3 is CAGSLGRQNIQYF. As DNA, the CDR3 is TGTGCCGGCAGCTTAGGACGCCAAAACATTCAGTACTTC.

This chain uses TRBV6-2 or TRBV6-3 with TRBJ1-2, with 8 positions matching TRBD1. Losses at the gene ends were 6 bases for V and 4 bases for J; bases not matched to a gene: 10. The germline gives CDR1 MNHEY, CDR2 SVGEGT. CDR3 length: 15 amino acids. Written as DNA, the CDR3 is TGTGCCAGCAGGGCGGGACAGGATCGGGGCTATGGCTACACCTTC. The encoded protein is CASRAGQDRGYGYTF.

This clonotype was detected only a few times. The V and J genes are TRBV6-5 and TRBJ1-1; D might be TRBD1 (6 bases). The germline V gene encodes CDR1 MNHEY and CDR2 SVGAGI. Deletions cut 7 bases from V and 0 bases from J, with 15 bases between. CDR3 length: 15 residues. The CDR3 sequence: CASNPDRSLNTEAFF. The CDR3 nucleotides read TGTGCCAGCAATCCCGACAGGAGTTTGAACACTGAAGCTTTCTTT.

At least ten counts were recorded for this clonotype. The rearrangement uses TRBV7-2 and TRBJ2-7, with D perhaps TRBD2 (6 bases). CDR3 size: 14 residues. Germline lookup yields CDR1 SGHTA and CDR2 FQGNSA. With 0 bases removed from V and 7 bases from J, the gap between germline ends came to 13 bases. The CDR3 nucleotides are TGTGCCAGCAGCTTAGCGAGGAGGGGAGCTGAGCAGTACTTC. It encodes CASSLARRGAEQYF.

CDR3 loop: CASSDGTNWREQYF. CDR3 nucleotide sequence: TGTGCCAGCAGCGACGGTACTAATTGGAGGGAGCAGTACTTC. The chain recombines TRBV7-9 with TRBJ2-5, with D possibly TRBD2 on 6 matching bases. Trimming removed 5 bases at V and 11 bases at J, with 21 bases between. Germline V gene lookup returns CDR1 SEHNR and CDR2 FQNEAQ (reference sequence). The CDR3 loop spans 14 amino acids.

This clonotype was seen a few times. The rearrangement uses TRBV7-2 and TRBJ2-2; D remains unclear. Per the germline V gene, CDR1 is SGHTA and CDR2 is FQGNSA. Trimming removed 4 bases at V and 3 bases at J, with 15 bases between. The CDR3 is 16 residues long. CDR3 nucleotide sequence: TGTGCCAGCAGCTCCGCTAGGGAACAGTACACCGGGGAGCTGTTTTTT. Residues: CASSSAREQYTGELFF.

This clonotype was detected only a few times. This chain links TRBV5-1 with TRBJ2-3; tentatively, D is TRBD2 (6 bases). The germline V and J ends were trimmed by 7 bases and 5 bases, with 8 bases remaining between them. CDR1 is SGHRS and CDR2 is YFSETQ in the germline V gene. The CDR3 loop spans 11 amino acids. The DNA of the CDR3 is TGCGCCAGCGTGGGGGGAGATACGCAGTATTTT. It translates to CASVGGDTQYF.

This rearrangement joins TRBV3-1 to TRBJ2-4, with 11 nucleotides matching TRBD2. Germline V gene data show CDR1 as LGHDT and CDR2 as YNNKEL (reference sequence). The CDR3 totals 18 residues. Trimming cost V 1 base and J 0 bases; bases outside gene matches: 5. Written as DNA, the CDR3 is TGTGCCAGCAGCCAAGGGACTAGCGGGTTCTTAGCCAAAAACATTCAGTACTTC. Protein product: CASSQGTSGFLAKNIQYF. The complete variable domain, with remaining parts taken from reference TRBV3-1 and TRBJ2-4, reads DTAVSQTPKYLVTQMGNDKSIKCEQNLGHDTMYWYKQDSKKFLKIMFSYNNKELIINETVPNRFSPKSPDKAHLNLHINSLELGDSAVYFCASSQGTSGFLAKNIQYFGAGTRLSVL.

As for this clonotype: A much larger clone lies a single base off, so this may be a read error. This sequence joins TRBV5-1 and TRBJ2-3; no definite D call. Trimming stripped 0 bases from V and 5 bases from J, with 13 bases between. Germline lookup yields CDR1 SGHRS and CDR2 YFSETQ. CDR3 size: 15 residues. CDR3 protein: CASSLVSLVGDTQYF. Here the CDR3 DNA reads TGCGCCAGCAGCTTGGTTAGTCTAGTGGGAGATACGCAGTATTTT.

V usage is TRBV6-4 and J usage is TRBJ2-1; 7 bases fit TRBD2. CDR3 length: 15 residues. Germline CDR1 MRHNA, CDR2 SNTAGT. The V segment lost 6 bases and the J segment 0 bases; nucleotides outside the gene matches: 5. The CDR3 bases are TGTGCCAGCAGCGAGACTAGCAGCTCCTACAATGAGCAGTTCTTC. It is translated as CASSETSSSYNEQFF.

This clonotype was detected only a few times. This chain connects TRBV19 to TRBJ1-1; D is uncertain. The CDR3 totals 14 residues. Trimming took 3 bases from V and 1 from J, leaving 9 bases between them. The germline V gene has CDR1 LNHDA and CDR2 SQIVND (reference sequence). Here the CDR3 reads CASSISGENTEAFF. CDR3 bases: TGTGCCAGTAGTATTTCAGGAGAGAACACTGAAGCTTTCTTT.

This clonotype was seen a few times. The chain employs TRBV9 and TRBJ2-2; the D gene is possibly TRBD1 (5 bases). CDR1 and CDR2 from the germline V gene are SGDLS and YYNGEE. Trimming took 7 bases from V and 3 from J, leaving 22 bases between them. The CDR3 runs to 17 residues. This CDR3 is CASQDPLDGRDTGELFF. The DNA of the CDR3 is TGTGCCAGCCAGGATCCCTTGGACGGCAGGGACACCGGGGAGCTGTTTTTT. Full variable domain (remainder filled in from reference TRBV9 and TRBJ2-2): DSGVTQTPKHLITATGQRVTLRCSPRSGDLSVYWYQQSLDQGLQFLIQYYNGEERAKGNILERFSAQQFPDLHSELNLSSLELGDSALYFCASQDPLDGRDTGELFFGEGSRLTVL.

V usage is TRBV29-1 and J usage is TRBJ1-1, with D possibly matching TRBD1 (5 bases). The V end lost 5 bases, the J end lost 4 bases, and 11 bases lay between the germline ends. The CDR3 is made up of 12 amino acids. Germline CDR1 is SQVTM and CDR2 is ANQGSEA. CDR3 nucleotide sequence: TGCAGCGTTACAGGATCTACCACTGAAGCTTTCTTT. Amino acids: CSVTGSTTEAFF.

There are many counts of this clonotype. The V and J genes are TRBV5-1 and TRBJ1-1, with a tentative D call TRBD1 (5 bases). This CDR3 spans 14 amino acids. Trimming pared 4 bases from V and 2 bases from J, leaving 12 bases between. The germline V gene encodes CDR1 SGHRS and CDR2 YFSETQ. The CDR3 sequence: CASSPDTINTEAFF. CDR3 nucleotides: TGCGCCAGCAGCCCGGACACGATTAACACTGAAGCTTTCTTT.

In this sample, this clonotype turned up a few times. The CDR3 nucleotides read TGCAGCGTTGCAGGACAGTTGGACACCGGGGAGCTGTTTTTT. Translation gives CSVAGQLDTGELFF. The V gene is TRBV29-1, the J gene TRBJ2-2, with D possibly matching TRBD1 (6 bases). Germline loops: CDR1 SQVTM, CDR2 ANQGSEA. Trimming pared 4 bases from V and 3 bases from J, leaving 12 bases between. The CDR3 totals 14 residues.

The chain employs TRBV20-1 and TRBJ1-1, with D unresolved. Trimming pared 0 bases from V and 10 bases from J, leaving 15 bases between. The germline V gene has CDR1 DFQATT and CDR2 SNEGSKA (reference sequence). The CDR3 runs to 13 residues. For the CDR3, the DNA is TGCAGTGCTAGAGATTTGGCCTACGGAGGAGCTTTCTTT. It specifies CSARDLAYGGAFF.

V gene TRBV21-1 combines with J gene TRBJ2-7; TRBD1 is the table's D call and was not checked against the DNA. TRBV21-1 is tagged as a pseudogene. The CDR3 is 16 amino acids. The CDR3 DNA is TGTGCCAGCAGACCAGGCGAGGGGACAGGGTTCTACGAGCAGTACTTC. It translates to CASRPGEGTGFYEQYF.

CDR3 protein: CASRLANYNEQFF. CDR3 bases: TGTGCCAGCCGGTTGGCCAACTACAATGAGCAGTTCTTC. The rearrangement uses TRBV12-3 or TRBV12-4 and TRBJ2-1; no clear D gene. The V and J ends lost 8 bases and 3 bases respectively, with 11 bases between them. This CDR3 region has 13 residues.